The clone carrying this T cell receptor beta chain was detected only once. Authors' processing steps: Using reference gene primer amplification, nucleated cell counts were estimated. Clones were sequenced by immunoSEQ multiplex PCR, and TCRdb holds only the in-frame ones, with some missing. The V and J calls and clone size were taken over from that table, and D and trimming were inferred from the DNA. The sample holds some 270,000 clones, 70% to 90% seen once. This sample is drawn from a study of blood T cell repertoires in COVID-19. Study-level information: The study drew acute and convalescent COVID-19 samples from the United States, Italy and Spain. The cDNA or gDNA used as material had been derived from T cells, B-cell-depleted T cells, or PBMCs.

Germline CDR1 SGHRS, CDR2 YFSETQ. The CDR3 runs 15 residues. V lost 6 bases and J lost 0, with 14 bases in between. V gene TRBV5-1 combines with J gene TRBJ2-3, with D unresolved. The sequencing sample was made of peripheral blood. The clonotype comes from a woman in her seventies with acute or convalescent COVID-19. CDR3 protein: CASTSPLSSTDTQYF. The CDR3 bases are TGCGCCAGCACAAGCCCCCTTTCTAGCACAGATACGCAGTATTTT.